One and the same sample provided the 15 T cell receptor beta chains below, sequenced in a study of CD8 T cells in ankylosing spondylitis. TCRdb passed the 5' RACE reads through MiXCR, listing each CDR3 protein once. The table shows 250,000 or so distinct CDR3 sequences, with more than 20% occurring only once. Sequencing was done on a sample of blood, either unsorted or a sorted T cell fraction (not recorded which). All receptors derive from a male donor with ankylosing spondylitis or in good health (not recorded which).

This clonotype was seen a handful of times. The V and J genes are TRBV10-3 and TRBJ1-2, with TRBD1 identical over 7 bases. After removal of 10 bases from V and 8 bases from J, the junction contained 13 bases not matched to a gene. The CDR3 is made up of 13 amino acids. Germline V gene sequence: CDR1 ENHRY, CDR2 SYGVKD. Here the CDR3 DNA reads TGTGCCACAAACAAAGGACAGGCCCCCGGCTACACCTTC. It yields the protein CATNKGQAPGYTF.

This clonotype was observed many times. The V gene is TRBV20-1, the J gene TRBJ2-7; 7 nucleotides align to TRBD1. CDR3 length: 11 amino acids. V trimming: 6 bases; J trimming: 3 bases; junction bases outside the gene matches: 2. CDR1 DFQATT and CDR2 SNEGSKA come from the germline V gene (reference sequence). Here the CDR3 reads CSAYRGYEQYF. The DNA of the CDR3 is TGCAGTGCCTACAGGGGCTACGAGCAGTACTTC.

This clonotype was seen many times. The chain joins TRBV20-1 to TRBJ2-7; 7 nucleotides match TRBD2. The germline V gene has CDR1 DFQATT and CDR2 SNEGSKA (reference sequence). V was clipped by 3 bases and J by 3 bases; unmatched bases: 11. CDR3 length: 15 amino acids. This chain's CDR3 is CSARDTSELHYEQYF. CDR3 coding DNA: TGCAGTGCTAGGGATACTAGCGAACTTCACTACGAGCAGTACTTC.

Only a few counts were recorded for this clonotype. The gene calls are TRBV10-3 and TRBJ1-2; 7 bases fit TRBD1. The junction had 2 bases not matched to a gene; V was cut back by 4 bases and J by 6 bases. This CDR3 spans 12 amino acids. Per the germline V gene, CDR1 is ENHRY and CDR2 is SYGVKD. DNA of the CDR3: TGTGCCATCAGTGGAGGGGGCAATGGCTACACCTTC. It is translated as CAISGGGNGYTF.

There are a few counts of this clonotype. The rearrangement links TRBV29-1 to TRBJ1-6; 7 nucleotides align to TRBD1. After removal of 6 bases from V and 12 bases from J, the junction contained 8 bases not matched to a gene. CDR3 length: 12 amino acids. Germline assignment: CDR1 SQVTM and CDR2 ANQGSEA. CDR3 protein: CSVRTGAGPLHF. The CDR3, as DNA: TGCAGCGTCCGCACAGGGGCGGGACCCCTCCACTTT.

The rearrangement uses TRBV5-5 and TRBJ2-6, with D possibly matching TRBD2 (7 bases). The V gene's germline CDR1 is SGHKS and CDR2 YYEKEE (reference sequence). Trimming took off 2 bases at V and 4 bases at J, with 10 bases between the two ends. The CDR3 is made up of 15 amino acids. As DNA, the CDR3 is TGTGCCAGCAGCTTCGGGGGGCTGGGGGCCAACGTCCTGACTTTC. It encodes CASSFGGLGANVLTF.

The chain couples TRBV2 to TRBJ1-6; 9 bases are shared with TRBD1. V dropped 6 bases and J dropped 7; count of bases not matched to a gene: 4. Germline V gene sequence: CDR1 SNHLY, CDR2 FYNNEI. The CDR3 totals 14 residues. DNA of the CDR3: TGTGCCAGCAGGGCCGGGACAGGGAATTCACCCCTCCACTTT. Translated, it gives CASRAGTGNSPLHF.

This clonotype was observed many times. The chain has TRBV5-1 and TRBJ2-3; 9 nucleotides align to TRBD1. The CDR3 covers 14 residues. Losses at the gene ends were 1 base for V and 4 bases for J; bases not matched to a gene: 1. From germline, CDR1 is SGHRS and CDR2 YFSETQ. CDR3 loop: CASSLWTGADTQYF. The CDR3 coding sequence is TGCGCCAGCAGCTTGTGGACAGGGGCAGATACGCAGTATTTT.

The V call is TRBV2, the J call TRBJ2-3; the match to TRBD2 covers 7 bases. The CDR3 consists of 15 residues. CDR1 and CDR2 (germline): SNHLY, FYNNEI. The V and J ends lost 10 bases and 0 bases, in that order; junction bases with no gene match: 10. The CDR3 DNA reads as TGTGCCACGAAAACCGGGACTATGAGCACAGATACGCAGTATTTT. It is translated as CATKTGTMSTDTQYF.

The chain combines TRBV29-1 with TRBJ1-1; the D gene is possibly TRBD1 (5 bases). Looked up from germline, CDR1 is SQVTM and CDR2 is ANQGSEA. Trimming removed 3 bases at V and 3 bases at J, with 14 bases between. This CDR3 comprises 14 residues. In DNA, the CDR3 is TGCAGCGTTGATTGGGCGTCGGGGGACACTGAAGCTTTCTTT. This sequence encodes CSVDWASGDTEAFF.

This clonotype occurred many times. The chain is built from TRBV12-3 or TRBV12-4 and TRBJ1-5, with 9 positions matching TRBD1. The length of the CDR3 is 16 residues. With 5 bases clipped from V and 3 bases from J, the junction kept 8 bases outside the gene matches. The CDR3 protein is CASSHQGTGSNQPQHF. CDR3 in DNA: TGTGCCAGCAGTCATCAGGGGACAGGGTCCAATCAGCCCCAGCATTTT.

The table lists this clonotype with many counts. The V and J genes are TRBV12-5 and TRBJ2-2; D is undetermined. The germline V and J ends were trimmed by 2 bases and 7 bases, with 14 bases remaining between them. The CDR3 consists of 15 residues. Per the germline V gene, CDR1 is LGHNT and CDR2 is FRNRAP. The CDR3 DNA sequence: TGTGCTAGTGGTTTGTCCCATGGCTATGGCGGGGAGCTGTTTTTT. It is translated as CASGLSHGYGGELFF.

The chain carries TRBV2 and TRBJ2-5, with D perhaps matching TRBD2 (5 bases). The length of the CDR3 is 14 residues. Trimming took off 6 bases at V and 5 bases at J, with 16 bases between the two ends. Germline V lookup: CDR1 SNHLY, CDR2 FYNNEI. CDR3 DNA sequence: TGTGCCAGCAGCTCACGGGAAAGGAGGGAGACCCAGTACTTC. Translation gives CASSSRERRETQYF.

The chain links TRBV27 to TRBJ2-1; D gene unclear. In germline, CDR1 is MNHEY, CDR2 SMNVEV (reference sequence). The CDR3 has 15 residues. The V end lost 2 bases, the J end lost 8 bases, and 16 bases lay between the germline ends. The CDR3 loop reads CASSLSPSLGDEQFF. CDR3 nucleotides: TGTGCCAGCAGTTTAAGTCCATCCCTGGGCGATGAGCAGTTCTTC.

As to this clonotype: Since a much larger clone is just one base distant, this may be a read error. The V gene is TRBV20-1, the J gene TRBJ2-7; 7 positions match TRBD1. This CDR3 is built from 12 residues. The J segment lost 3 bases and the V segment lost 5 bases, leaving 4 bases of the junction unmatched. The V gene's germline CDR1 is DFQATT and CDR2 SNEGSKA (reference sequence). CDR3: CSASSGGYEQYF. Written as DNA, the CDR3 is TGCAGTGCTTCTTCAGGGGGCTACGAGCAGTACTTC.